The rows below give T cell receptor beta chains drawn from one sample of a study of blood T cell repertoires in COVID-19. TCRdb's copy holds only in-frame clones and misses some; the assay was immunoSEQ multiplex PCR. The sample yields some 190,000 clones, approximately 90% seen once. The sequencing input was PBMCs or T cells enriched from blood (not recorded which). The source is a woman aged 40-49 years in a cohort exposed to, infected with or recovered from COVID-19 (not recorded which). Both conserved end residues are part of each CDR3. A D gene is named only where the DNA matches it firmly. Rows give clone size only sometimes, using once, few, many, or a class for an expanded clone.

abundance	v_gene	j_gene	d_gene	CDR3nt	CDR3aa
.	TRBV6-7	TRBJ2-7	.	TGTGCCAGCACTCCCCGGGCAGGGAAGGCATTCCCTCACTACGAGCAGTACTTC	CASTPRAGKAFPHYEQYF
once	TRBV3-1/TRBV3-2	TRBJ1-1	TRBD1	TGTGCCAGCAGCCACGCAGGGGGGAACACTGAAGCTTTCTTT	CASSHAGGNTEAFF
.	TRBV5-1	TRBJ1-4	TRBD1	TGCGCCAGCAGCCTGATGCAGGGGGCCCATAATGAAAAACTGTTTTTT	CASSLMQGAHNEKLFF
.	TRBV5-1	TRBJ1-6	.	TGCGCCAGCAGCCCCGACGGAGAGAATACTTATAATTCACCCCTCCACTTT	CASSPDGENTYNSPLHF
once	TRBV14	TRBJ1-1	.	TGTGCCAGCAGCCAGGGGCGCCGGACCACTGAAGCTTTCTTT	CASSQGRRTTEAFF
once	TRBV12-5	TRBJ1-4	TRBD1	TGTGCTAGTGGTTTAGGAGGGGGCCGGGAAAAACTGTTTTTT	CASGLGGGREKLFF
.	TRBV6-1	TRBJ2-7	.	TGTGCCAGCAGTGAAGGGAGGCGGCTTCCTATTAGGGAGCAGTACTTC	CASSEGRRLPIREQYF
.	TRBV28	TRBJ1-4	TRBD1	TGTGCCAGCAGGGGATCTGGGACAGGGGATGAAAAACTGTTTTTT	CASRGSGTGDEKLFF
.	TRBV6-2/TRBV6-3	TRBJ2-7	TRBD1	TGTGCCAGCAGTTATCAGGGACAGCCCTACGAGCAGTACTTC	CASSYQGQPYEQYF
.	TRBV20-1	TRBJ1-2	.	TGCAGTGCTGAAGGGGATGGCTACACCTTC	CSAEGDGYTF
once	TRBV5-4	TRBJ1-6	.	TGTGCCAGCAGCCTGGGCGGTTCACCCCTCCACTTT	CASSLGGSPLHF
.	TRBV5-5	TRBJ1-2	.	TGTGCCAGCAGCTTGGTCGTAGCTAACTATGGCTACACCTTC	CASSLVVANYGYTF
.	TRBV28	TRBJ2-3	TRBD1	TGTGCCAGCAGTGGGACAGGGGATTACACAGATACGCAGTATTTT	CASSGTGDYTDTQYF
.	TRBV19	TRBJ2-7	TRBD2	TGTGCCAGTAGTCTCCAGCGGGGGCCGTACGAGCAGTACTTC	CASSLQRGPYEQYF
.	TRBV7-9	TRBJ2-2	.	TGTGCCAGCAGCCCAGAACAGGGAACCGGGGAGCTGTTTTTT	CASSPEQGTGELFF
.	TRBV11-3	TRBJ1-1	.	TGTGCCAGCAGCTTAGTTGACACACCTGAAGCTTTCTTT	CASSLVDTPEAFF
.	TRBV7-2	TRBJ2-3	.	TGTGCCAGCAGCTTAGGGCTAGCGTCGGATACGCAGTATTTT	CASSLGLASDTQYF
.	TRBV4-1	TRBJ1-1	TRBD1	TGCGCCAGCAGCGGACAGGGGTCTGAAGCTTTCTTT	CASSGQGSEAFF
.	TRBV10-2	TRBJ1-1	.	TGCGCCAGCAATTCCTGGGGACAGAACACTGAAGCTTTCTTT	CASNSWGQNTEAFF
once	TRBV6-5	TRBJ1-1	TRBD1	TGTGCCAGCAGTTCCCGACCGGGACAGGGAACTGAAGCTTTCTTT	CASSSRPGQGTEAFF
few	TRBV2	TRBJ2-1	TRBD2	TGTGCCAGCACGACCGGGGGGTCTGGACTAGCGGACAATGAGCAGTTCTTC	CASTTGGSGLADNEQFF
.	TRBV2	TRBJ2-7	TRBD2	TGTGCCAGCAGTGTAGTACCGGGACTAGCTACCTCCTACGAGCAGTACTTC	CASSVVPGLATSYEQYF
.	TRBV10-3	TRBJ2-7	TRBD2	TGTGCCATCACCTCAACCTCTAGCGGGAGCCCATACGAGCAGTACTTC	CAITSTSSGSPYEQYF
once	TRBV9	TRBJ2-7	TRBD2	TGTGCCAGCAGCGTAGCTCCCCTAGCGGGAGAATCAGTAGAGCAGTACTTC	CASSVAPLAGESVEQYF
.	TRBV28	TRBJ1-4	.	TGTGCCAGCAGTTTCGGACAAGCAACTAATGAAAAACTGTTTTTT	CASSFGQATNEKLFF
.	TRBV2	TRBJ2-1	.	TGTGCCAGCAGTATATTAGCACTGGACAATGAGCAGTTCTTC	CASSILALDNEQFF
once	TRBV5-4	TRBJ2-5	TRBD1	TGTGCCAGCAGCCACGACAGGGGGCTAGAGACCCAGTACTTC	CASSHDRGLETQYF
.	TRBV11-3	TRBJ2-3	.	TGTGCCAGCAGCTTAAGAGGGGGAAGCACAGATACGCAGTATTTT	CASSLRGGSTDTQYF
.	TRBV29-1	TRBJ2-1	TRBD1	TGCAGCGTTGGAGGGGACAGGGGGCCCCATGAGCAGTTCTTC	CSVGGDRGPHEQFF
.	TRBV19	TRBJ1-1	TRBD1	TGTGCCAGCCGCCGGGGACAGGGAATTGAAGCTTTCTTT	CASRRGQGIEAFF
.	TRBV9	TRBJ1-1	TRBD1	TGTGCCAGCAGCGTAGAAACAGGGGGCATGGCTTTCTTT	CASSVETGGMAFF
.	TRBV28	TRBJ1-4	.	TGTGCCAGCAGCAACGGGGAGGGGCAGGAAAAACTGTTTTTT	CASSNGEGQEKLFF
.	TRBV14	TRBJ1-2	.	TGTGCCAGCAGCCAAGGACAAGGAGGGTTCGGCTACACCTTC	CASSQGQGGFGYTF
.	TRBV29-1	TRBJ2-7	.	TGCAGCGTTTACGGGTCCTACGAGCAGTACTTC	CSVYGSYEQYF
once	TRBV9	TRBJ1-1	TRBD1	TGTGCCAGCAGTCTGAACCGGGACAGGGCGATGGAGACTGAAGCTTTCTTT	CASSLNRDRAMETEAFF
.	TRBV7-9	TRBJ2-5	.	TGTGCCAGCAGCTTATTCGCAGGAGGGCCACGGGAGACCCAGTACTTC	CASSLFAGGPRETQYF
.	TRBV11-2	TRBJ2-5	TRBD2	TGTGCCAGCAGCCCAGGACTAGCGGGAGGGAGAGAGACCCAGTACTTC	CASSPGLAGGRETQYF
.	TRBV5-1	TRBJ1-2	TRBD1	TGCGCCAGCAGCTTGGCTCGGGACAGTCCTAACTATGGCTACACCTTC	CASSLARDSPNYGYTF
.	TRBV4-1	TRBJ1-1	TRBD1	TGCGCCAGCAGCCAAGACCCAGGGGGCGGTACTGAAGCTTTCTTT	CASSQDPGGGTEAFF
.	TRBV27	TRBJ2-2	.	TGTGCCAGCAGTCTCCGTGGGACAAAGGCGAACACCGGGGAGCTGTTTTTT	CASSLRGTKANTGELFF
.	TRBV28	TRBJ1-3	TRBD1	TGTGCCAGCTTACAGGGGACTGGAAACACCATATATTTT	CASLQGTGNTIYF
.	TRBV9	TRBJ2-1	TRBD2	TGTGCCAGCAGCTACCACGGGACTAGCGGACGTAGCTCCTACAATGAGCAGTTCTTC	CASSYHGTSGRSSYNEQFF
once	TRBV25-1	TRBJ1-5	TRBD1	TGTGCCAGCAGTGGACAGGGGACGGGCAATCAGCCCCAGCATTTT	CASSGQGTGNQPQHF
.	TRBV5-1	TRBJ2-7	.	TGCGCCAGCAGCTTTAACGGGGACGAGCAGTACTTC	CASSFNGDEQYF
.	TRBV9	TRBJ1-2	TRBD1	TGTGCCAGCAGCGCGGACAGGGAGGTCTATGGCTACACCTTC	CASSADREVYGYTF
.	TRBV4-1	TRBJ2-2	TRBD2	TGCGCCAGCAGCCAAGGAGGGAGCGGGAGAGGCACCGGGGAGCTGTTTTTT	CASSQGGSGRGTGELFF
.	TRBV15	TRBJ1-5	TRBD1	TGTGCCACCAGCGGGGGAGACAGGGCGGTTCAGCCCCAGCATTTT	CATSGGDRAVQPQHF
once	TRBV19	TRBJ2-7	TRBD1	TGTGCCAGTAGTATATTACAGGGGTCAGGAGAGCAGTACTTC	CASSILQGSGEQYF
.	TRBV27	TRBJ1-5	.	TGTGCCAGCAGCCTTCTAAACCCGGGTCGCACCGGAGGGCAGCCCCAGCATTTT	CASSLLNPGRTGGQPQHF